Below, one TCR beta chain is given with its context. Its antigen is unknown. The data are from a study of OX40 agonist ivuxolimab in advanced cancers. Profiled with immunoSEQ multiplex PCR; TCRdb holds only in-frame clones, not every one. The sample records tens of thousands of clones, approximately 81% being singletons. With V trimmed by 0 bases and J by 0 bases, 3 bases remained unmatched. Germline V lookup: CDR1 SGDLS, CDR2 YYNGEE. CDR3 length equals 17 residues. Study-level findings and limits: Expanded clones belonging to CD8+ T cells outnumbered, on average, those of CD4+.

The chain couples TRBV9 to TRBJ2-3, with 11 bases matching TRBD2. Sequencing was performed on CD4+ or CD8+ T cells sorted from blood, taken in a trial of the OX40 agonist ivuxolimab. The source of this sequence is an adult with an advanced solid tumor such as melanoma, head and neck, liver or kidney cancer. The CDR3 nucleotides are TGTGCCAGCAGCGTAGAAATAGCGGGGGGGAGCACAGATACGCAGTATTTT. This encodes CASSVEIAGGSTDTQYF.